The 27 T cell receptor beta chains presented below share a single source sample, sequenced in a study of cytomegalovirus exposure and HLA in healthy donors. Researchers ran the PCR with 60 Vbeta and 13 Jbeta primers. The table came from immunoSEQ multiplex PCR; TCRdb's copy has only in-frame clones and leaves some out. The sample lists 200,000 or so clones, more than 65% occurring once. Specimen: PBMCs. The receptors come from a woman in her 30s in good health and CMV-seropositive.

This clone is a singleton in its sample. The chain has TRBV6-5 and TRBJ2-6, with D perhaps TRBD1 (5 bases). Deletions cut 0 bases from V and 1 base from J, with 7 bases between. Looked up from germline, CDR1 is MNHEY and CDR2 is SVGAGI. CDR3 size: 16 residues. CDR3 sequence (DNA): TGTGCCAGCAGTTACTCAAGGGGATCTGGGGCCAACGTCCTGACTTTC. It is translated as CASSYSRGSGANVLTF.

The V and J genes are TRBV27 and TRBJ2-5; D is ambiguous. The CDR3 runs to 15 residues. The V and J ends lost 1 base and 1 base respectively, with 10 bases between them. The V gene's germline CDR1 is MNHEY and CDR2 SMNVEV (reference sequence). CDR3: CASSLFAGFQETQYF. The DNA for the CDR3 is TGTGCCAGCAGTTTATTCGCAGGCTTCCAAGAGACCCAGTACTTC.

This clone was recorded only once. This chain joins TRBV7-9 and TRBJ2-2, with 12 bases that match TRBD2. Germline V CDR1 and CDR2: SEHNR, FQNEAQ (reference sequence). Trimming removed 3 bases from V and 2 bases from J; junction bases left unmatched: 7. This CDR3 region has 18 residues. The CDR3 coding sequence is TGTGCCAGCAGCTTCAACCTAGCGGGAGGGGGTAACACCGGGGAGCTGTTTTTT. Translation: CASSFNLAGGGNTGELFF.

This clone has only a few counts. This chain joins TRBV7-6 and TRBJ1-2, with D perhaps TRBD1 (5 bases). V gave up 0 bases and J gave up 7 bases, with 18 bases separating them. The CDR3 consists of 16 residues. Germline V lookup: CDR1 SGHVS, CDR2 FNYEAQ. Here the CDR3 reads CASSLASREGVIGYTF. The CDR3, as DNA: TGTGCCAGCAGCTTAGCCTCCAGGGAGGGAGTTATTGGCTACACCTTC.

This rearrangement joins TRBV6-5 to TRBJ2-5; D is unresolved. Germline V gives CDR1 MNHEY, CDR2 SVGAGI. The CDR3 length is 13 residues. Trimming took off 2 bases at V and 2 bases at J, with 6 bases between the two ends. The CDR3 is CASSYRSQETQYF. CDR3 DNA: TGTGCCAGCAGTTACCGTTCGCAAGAGACCCAGTACTTC.

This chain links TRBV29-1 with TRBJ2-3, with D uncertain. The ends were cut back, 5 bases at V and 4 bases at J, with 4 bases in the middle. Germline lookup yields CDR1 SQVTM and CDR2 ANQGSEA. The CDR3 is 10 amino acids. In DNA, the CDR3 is TGCAGCGTTTTCGCAGATACGCAGTATTTT. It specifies CSVFADTQYF.

CDR3 sequence reads: CASSQGSGSSYEQYF. The CDR3 DNA reads as TGCGCCAGCAGCCAAGGAAGCGGGAGCTCCTACGAGCAGTACTTC. This rearrangement joins TRBV4-1 to TRBJ2-7, with TRBD2 matching over 8 bases. The CDR3 sequence is 15 residues long. J was trimmed by 0 bases and V by 1 base; bases with no gene match: 2. The germline V gene has CDR1 MGHRA and CDR2 YSYEKL.

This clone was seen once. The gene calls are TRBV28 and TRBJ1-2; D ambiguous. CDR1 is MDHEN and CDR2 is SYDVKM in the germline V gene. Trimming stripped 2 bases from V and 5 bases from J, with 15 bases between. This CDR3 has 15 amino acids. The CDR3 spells CASSLLRLISYGYTF. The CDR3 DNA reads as TGTGCCAGCAGTTTACTGAGACTGATATCGTATGGCTACACCTTC.

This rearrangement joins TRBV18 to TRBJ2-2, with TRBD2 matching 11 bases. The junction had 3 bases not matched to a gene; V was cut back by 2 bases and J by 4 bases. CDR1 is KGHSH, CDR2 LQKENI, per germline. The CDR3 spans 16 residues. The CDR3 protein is CASSPGTSGSTGELFF. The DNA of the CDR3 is TGTGCCAGCTCACCAGGGACTAGCGGATCCACCGGGGAGCTGTTTTTT. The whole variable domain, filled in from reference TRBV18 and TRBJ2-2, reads NAGVMQNPRHLVRRRGQEARLRCSPMKGHSHVYWYRQLPEEGLKFMVYLQKENIIDESGMPKERFSAEFPKEGPSILRIQQVVRGDSAAYFCASSPGTSGSTGELFFGEGSRLTVL.

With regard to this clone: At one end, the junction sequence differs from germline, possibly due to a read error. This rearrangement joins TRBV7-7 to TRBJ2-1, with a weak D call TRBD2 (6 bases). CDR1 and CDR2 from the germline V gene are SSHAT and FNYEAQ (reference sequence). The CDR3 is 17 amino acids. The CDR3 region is CASSFRLAPGAYNEQFF. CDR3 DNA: TGTGCTAGCAGCTTCCGCCTAGCACCGGGAGCCTACAATGAGCAGTTCTTC.

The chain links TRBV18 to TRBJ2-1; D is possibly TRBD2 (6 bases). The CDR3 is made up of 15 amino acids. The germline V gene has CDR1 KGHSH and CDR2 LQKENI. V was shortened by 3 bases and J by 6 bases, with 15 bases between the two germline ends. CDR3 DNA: TGTGCCAGCTCACCCTTACCCCTGACTAGCAATGAGCAGTTCTTC. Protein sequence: CASSPLPLTSNEQFF.

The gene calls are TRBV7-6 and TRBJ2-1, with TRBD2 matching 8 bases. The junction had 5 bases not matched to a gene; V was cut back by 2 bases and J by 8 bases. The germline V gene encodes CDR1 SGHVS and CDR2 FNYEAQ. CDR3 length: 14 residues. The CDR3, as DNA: TGTGCCAGCAGCTTACGGGGGGGCAGCGATGAGCAGTTCTTC. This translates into CASSLRGGSDEQFF.

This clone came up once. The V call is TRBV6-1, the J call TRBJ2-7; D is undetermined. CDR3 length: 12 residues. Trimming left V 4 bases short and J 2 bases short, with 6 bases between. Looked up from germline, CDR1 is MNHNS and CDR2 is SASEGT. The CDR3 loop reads CASSVTPYEQYF. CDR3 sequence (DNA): TGTGCCAGCAGTGTGACTCCCTACGAGCAGTACTTC.

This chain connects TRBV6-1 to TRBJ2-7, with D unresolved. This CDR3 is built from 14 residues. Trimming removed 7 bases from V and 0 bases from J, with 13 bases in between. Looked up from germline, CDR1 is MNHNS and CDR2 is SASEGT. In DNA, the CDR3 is TGTGCCAGCATTTTACAGCAGAGCTCCTACGAGCAGTACTTC. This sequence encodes CASILQQSSYEQYF.

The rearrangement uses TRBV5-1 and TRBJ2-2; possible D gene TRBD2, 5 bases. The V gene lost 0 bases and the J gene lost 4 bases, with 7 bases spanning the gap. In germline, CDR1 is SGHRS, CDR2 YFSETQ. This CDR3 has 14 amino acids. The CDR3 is CASSLVAGTGELFF. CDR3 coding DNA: TGCGCCAGCAGCTTGGTTGCGGGCACCGGGGAGCTGTTTTTT.

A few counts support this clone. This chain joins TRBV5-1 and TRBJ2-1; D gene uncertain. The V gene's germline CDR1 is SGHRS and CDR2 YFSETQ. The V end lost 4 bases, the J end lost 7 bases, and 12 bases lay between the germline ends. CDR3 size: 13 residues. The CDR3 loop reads CASSPSTRNEQFF. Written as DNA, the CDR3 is TGCGCCAGCAGCCCTTCGACTCGAAATGAGCAGTTCTTC.

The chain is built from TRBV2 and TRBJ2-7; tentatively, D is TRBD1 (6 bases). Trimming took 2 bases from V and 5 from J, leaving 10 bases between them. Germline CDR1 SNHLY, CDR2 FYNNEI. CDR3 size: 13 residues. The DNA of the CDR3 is TGTGCCAGCAGTGAACTGGGACACGACGAGCAGTACTTC. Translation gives CASSELGHDEQYF.

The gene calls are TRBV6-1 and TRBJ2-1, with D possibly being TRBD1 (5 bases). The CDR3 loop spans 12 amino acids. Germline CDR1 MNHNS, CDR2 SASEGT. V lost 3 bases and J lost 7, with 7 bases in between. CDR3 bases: TGTGCCAGCAGTGACAGGGTAAATGAGCAGTTCTTC. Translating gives CASSDRVNEQFF.

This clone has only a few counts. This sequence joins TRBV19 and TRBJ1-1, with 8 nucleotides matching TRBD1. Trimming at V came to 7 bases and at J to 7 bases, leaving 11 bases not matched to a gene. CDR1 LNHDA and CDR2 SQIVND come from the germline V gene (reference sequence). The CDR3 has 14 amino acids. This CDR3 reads CASTPTDRAGEAFF. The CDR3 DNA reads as TGTGCCAGTACCCCGACGGACAGGGCGGGTGAAGCTTTCTTT.

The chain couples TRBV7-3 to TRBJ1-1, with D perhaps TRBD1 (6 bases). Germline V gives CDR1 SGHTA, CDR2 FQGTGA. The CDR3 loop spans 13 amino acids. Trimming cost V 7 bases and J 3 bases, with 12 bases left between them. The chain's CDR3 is CASTQGRDTEAFF. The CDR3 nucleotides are TGTGCCAGCACGCAGGGGCGGGACACTGAAGCTTTCTTT.

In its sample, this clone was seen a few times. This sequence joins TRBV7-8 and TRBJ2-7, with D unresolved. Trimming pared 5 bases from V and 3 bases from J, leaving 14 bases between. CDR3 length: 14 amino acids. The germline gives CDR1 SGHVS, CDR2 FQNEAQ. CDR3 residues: CASSPSKRLYEQYF. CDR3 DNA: TGTGCCAGCAGCCCGTCGAAAAGACTCTACGAGCAGTACTTC.

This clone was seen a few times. In DNA, the CDR3 is TGTGCTAGTGCCTTGGGCACGCAAGAGACCCAGTACTTC. Translating gives CASALGTQETQYF. The V and J genes are TRBV12-5 and TRBJ2-5; D gene ambiguous. Germline V gene data show CDR1 as LGHNT and CDR2 as FRNRAP. V shed 7 bases and J shed 2 bases, with 11 bases lying between them. This CDR3 is 13 amino acids long.

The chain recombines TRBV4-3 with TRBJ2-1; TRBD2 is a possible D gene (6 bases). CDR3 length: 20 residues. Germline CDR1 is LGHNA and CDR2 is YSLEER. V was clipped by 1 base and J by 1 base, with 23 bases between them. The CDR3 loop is CASSQASGEVVRTSYNEQFF. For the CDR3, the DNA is TGCGCCAGCAGCCAAGCGTCGGGGGAGGTGGTACGGACTTCCTACAATGAGCAGTTCTTC.

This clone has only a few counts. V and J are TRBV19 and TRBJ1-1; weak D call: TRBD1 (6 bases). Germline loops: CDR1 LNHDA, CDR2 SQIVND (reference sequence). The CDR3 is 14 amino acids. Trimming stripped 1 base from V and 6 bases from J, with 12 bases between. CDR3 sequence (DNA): TGTGCCAGTAGTATAGTGCAGGGGAGCCCTGAAGCTTTCTTT. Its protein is CASSIVQGSPEAFF.

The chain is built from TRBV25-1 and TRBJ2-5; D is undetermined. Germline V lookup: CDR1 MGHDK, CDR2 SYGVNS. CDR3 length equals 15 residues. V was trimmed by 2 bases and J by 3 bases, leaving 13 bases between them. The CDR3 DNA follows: TGTGCCAGCAGTGAACCCCCCCCATCAGAAGAGACCCAGTACTTC. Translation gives CASSEPPPSEETQYF.

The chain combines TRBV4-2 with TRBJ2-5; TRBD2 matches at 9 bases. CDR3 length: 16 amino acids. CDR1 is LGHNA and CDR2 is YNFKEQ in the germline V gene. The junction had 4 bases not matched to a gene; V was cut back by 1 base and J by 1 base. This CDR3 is CASSQGPSGVQETQYF. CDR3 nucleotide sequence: TGTGCCAGCAGCCAAGGTCCTAGCGGGGTCCAAGAGACCCAGTACTTC.

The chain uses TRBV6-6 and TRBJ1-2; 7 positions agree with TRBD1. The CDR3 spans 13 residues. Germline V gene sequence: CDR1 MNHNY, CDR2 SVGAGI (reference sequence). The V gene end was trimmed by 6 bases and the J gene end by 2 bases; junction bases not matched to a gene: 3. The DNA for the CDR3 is TGTGCCAGCAGCCTACAGGGGAACTATGGCTACACCTTC. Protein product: CASSLQGNYGYTF.